This is a list of T cell receptor beta chains from one sample in a study of response to subunit inactivated influenza vaccine. TCRdb analysed the RT-PCR reads with MiXCR anew, one entry per CDR3 protein. The data hold more than 700,000 distinct CDR3 sequences, with about 20% observed a single time. Specimen: PBMCs from blood, collected 5 to 6 days after vaccination. The receptor source for this set is a man aged 45-65 years who received an inactivated influenza vaccine. The conserved cysteine and the conserved F or W are not part of the CDR3 here. The D gene is left open where the match is weak.

J: TRBJ2-2; V: TRBV25-1; D: .; CDR3: ASSGVKVGGELF
J: TRBJ2-7; V: TRBV6-5; D: TRBD2; CDR3: ASSYLAGDLHEQY
J: TRBJ2-3; V: TRBV10-3; D: TRBD2; CDR3: AITSGSSVDTQY
J: TRBJ2-3; V: TRBV9; D: TRBD2; CDR3: ASTTGLAGEDTQY
J: TRBJ1-5; V: TRBV12-3/TRBV12-4; D: TRBD1; CDR3: ASRLGTANQPQH
J: TRBJ2-7; V: TRBV30; D: .; CDR3: AWSQEGRLYEQY
J: TRBJ2-5; V: TRBV27; D: TRBD2; CDR3: ASSSAASGLGTQY
J: TRBJ2-7; V: TRBV29-1; D: .; CDR3: SVEGQSSYEQY
J: TRBJ2-2; V: TRBV9; D: TRBD2; CDR3: ASSPGGLADNTGELF
J: TRBJ2-7; V: TRBV4-3; D: TRBD2; CDR3: ASSQVAGATTYEQY
J: TRBJ2-1; V: TRBV5-1; D: .; CDR3: ASSSSLAYNEQF
J: TRBJ2-2; V: TRBV24-1; D: TRBD2; CDR3: ATSDFGLAGVRTGELF
J: TRBJ1-6; V: TRBV20-1; D: .; CDR3: SARARGNSPLH
J: TRBJ2-1; V: TRBV11-2; D: TRBD2; CDR3: ASRGVTSGYNEQF
J: TRBJ2-2; V: TRBV4-3; D: .; CDR3: ASSQGDRNTGELF
J: TRBJ1-5; V: TRBV12-3/TRBV12-4; D: TRBD1; CDR3: ASSPSLDRGGQPQH